This is a list of T cell receptor beta chains from one sample in a study of CXCR3-negative and CXCR3-positive naive CD8 T cells. TCRdb reprocessed the 5' RACE reads and reports one entry per CDR3 protein, with no DNA. This table holds around 92,000 distinct CDR3 sequences. Sequencing was performed on naive CXCR3- CD8+ T cells from blood. All receptors derive from a human donor in good health. Some clones in this sample may be carry-over from other donors' samples. The CDR3 runs from the conserved cysteine through the conserved F or W.

V gene: TRBV9
J gene: TRBJ2-7
CDR3 protein: CASSVMERENEQYF

V gene: TRBV6-4
J gene: TRBJ2-6
CDR3 protein: CASSDGGSGANVLTF

V gene: TRBV12-3/TRBV12-4
J gene: TRBJ2-3
CDR3 protein: CASSFDSSTDTQYF

V gene: TRBV4-2
J gene: TRBJ2-1
CDR3 protein: CASSQVGVPSGDYNEQFF

V gene: TRBV29-1
J gene: TRBJ1-1
CDR3 protein: CSVVRPGDRNTEAFF

V gene: TRBV7-9
J gene: TRBJ2-1
CDR3 protein: CASSPRGSFNEQFF

V gene: TRBV7-9
J gene: TRBJ2-1
CDR3 protein: CASSLGGQGALSSYNEQFF

V gene: TRBV6-2/TRBV6-3
J gene: TRBJ2-7
CDR3 protein: CASSYGTSGYEQYF

V gene: TRBV28
J gene: TRBJ2-3
CDR3 protein: CASSSGLAGGPGDTQYF

V gene: TRBV7-8
J gene: TRBJ2-5
CDR3 protein: CASSLFDGVVFQETQYF

V gene: TRBV15
J gene: TRBJ2-7
CDR3 protein: CATSRVGEIYEQYF

V gene: TRBV29-1
J gene: TRBJ2-7
CDR3 protein: CSVEIRDYEQYF

V gene: TRBV20-1
J gene: TRBJ2-5
CDR3 protein: CSARGLEGRETQYF

V gene: TRBV12-3/TRBV12-4
J gene: TRBJ2-3
CDR3 protein: CASILLGSTDTQYF

V gene: TRBV7-6
J gene: TRBJ1-3
CDR3 protein: CASSSTGGTGNTIYF

V gene: TRBV11-2
J gene: TRBJ2-1
CDR3 protein: CASSLPVDEQFF

V gene: TRBV7-2
J gene: TRBJ2-7
CDR3 protein: CASSPIRSYEQYF

V gene: TRBV12-3/TRBV12-4
J gene: TRBJ2-1
CDR3 protein: CASSLYLSSGKNNEQFF

V gene: TRBV12-3/TRBV12-4
J gene: TRBJ1-2
CDR3 protein: CASSSYSYYGYTF

V gene: TRBV29-1
J gene: TRBJ2-1
CDR3 protein: CSVEARFGERGSYNEQFF

V gene: TRBV2
J gene: TRBJ2-5
CDR3 protein: CASTGTGLETQYF

V gene: TRBV19
J gene: TRBJ2-1
CDR3 protein: CASSMSGGANEQFF

V gene: TRBV12-3/TRBV12-4
J gene: TRBJ2-1
CDR3 protein: CASSLSVRDRSYNEQFF

V gene: TRBV29-1
J gene: TRBJ2-1
CDR3 protein: CSGAGEYYNEQFF